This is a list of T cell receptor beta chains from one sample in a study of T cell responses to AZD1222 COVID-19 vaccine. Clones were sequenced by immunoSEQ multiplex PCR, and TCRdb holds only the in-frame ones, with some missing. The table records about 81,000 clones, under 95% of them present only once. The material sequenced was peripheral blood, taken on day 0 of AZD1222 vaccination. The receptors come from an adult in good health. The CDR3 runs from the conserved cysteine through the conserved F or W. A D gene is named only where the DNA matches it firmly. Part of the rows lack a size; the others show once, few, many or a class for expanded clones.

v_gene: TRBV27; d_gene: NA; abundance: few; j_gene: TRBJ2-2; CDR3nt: TGTGCCAGCAGTCAATCCCCGGGTTTCAGCGGGGAGCTGTTTTTT; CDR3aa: CASSQSPGFSGELFF
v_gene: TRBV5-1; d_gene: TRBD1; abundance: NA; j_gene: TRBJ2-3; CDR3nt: TGCGCCAGCAGCGTGAGGCAGGGGGTTTCAGATACGCAGTATTTT; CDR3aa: CASSVRQGVSDTQYF
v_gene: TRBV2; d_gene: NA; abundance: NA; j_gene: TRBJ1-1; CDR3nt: TGTGCCAGCAGTGGTCGTGCTATGAACACTGAAGCTTTCTTT; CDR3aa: CASSGRAMNTEAFF
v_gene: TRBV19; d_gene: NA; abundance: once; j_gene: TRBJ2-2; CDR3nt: TGTGCCAGTAGTATCAGGGGGGTACTAGCTGTCTACACCGGGGAGCTGTTTTTT; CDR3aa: CASSIRGVLAVYTGELFF
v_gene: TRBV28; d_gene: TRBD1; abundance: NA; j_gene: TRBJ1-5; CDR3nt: TGTGCCAGCAGTTTCACCCCAGGGGGCGGCAATCAGCCCCAGCATTTT; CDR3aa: CASSFTPGGGNQPQHF
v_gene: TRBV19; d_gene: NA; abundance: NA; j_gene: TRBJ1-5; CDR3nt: TGTGCCAGTATGGTACAGGGATTAAGTCAGCCCCAGCATTTT; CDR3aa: CASMVQGLSQPQHF
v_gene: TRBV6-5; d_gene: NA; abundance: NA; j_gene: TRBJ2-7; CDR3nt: TGTGCCAGCAGGGTATTTAAAGGTGCCCACGAGCAGTACTTC; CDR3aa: CASRVFKGAHEQYF
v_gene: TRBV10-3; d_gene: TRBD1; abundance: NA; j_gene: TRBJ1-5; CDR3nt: TGTGCCATCAGTGACTCCCCCGGGACAGGGTTGGGTCAGCCCCAGCATTTT; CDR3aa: CAISDSPGTGLGQPQHF
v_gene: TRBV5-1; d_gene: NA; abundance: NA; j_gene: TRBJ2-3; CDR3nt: TGCGCCAGCAGCTTGCTTTATACGCAGTATTTT; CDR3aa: CASSLLYTQYF
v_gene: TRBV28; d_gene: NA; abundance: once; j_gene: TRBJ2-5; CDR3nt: TGTGCCAGCAGACCCCTCGGAGGTGAGACCCAGTACTTC; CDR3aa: CASRPLGGETQYF
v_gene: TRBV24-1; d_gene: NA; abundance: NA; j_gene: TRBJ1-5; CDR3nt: TGTGCCACCAGTGATATGTTTAGCAATCAGCCCCAGCATTTT; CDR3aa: CATSDMFSNQPQHF
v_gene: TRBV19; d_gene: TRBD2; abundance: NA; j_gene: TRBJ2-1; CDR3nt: TGTGCCAGTAGTATTTTTTCTGGGGGGGGCTCCTACAATGAGCAGTTCTTC; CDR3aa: CASSIFSGGGSYNEQFF
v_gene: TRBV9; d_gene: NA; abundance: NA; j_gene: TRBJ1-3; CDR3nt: TGTGCCAGCAGCGTAGGTAGCTTCTCTGGAAACACCATATATTTT; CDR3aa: CASSVGSFSGNTIYF
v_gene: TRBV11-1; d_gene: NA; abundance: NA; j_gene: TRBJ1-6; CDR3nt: TGTGCCAGCAGCTTAGAGGGCAGCCGCCATTCACCCCTCCACTTT; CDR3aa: CASSLEGSRHSPLHF
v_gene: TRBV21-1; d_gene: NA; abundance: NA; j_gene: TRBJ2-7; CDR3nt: TGTGCCAGCAGCACCCTCGCCTCCGGGGGATACTTC; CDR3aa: CASSTLASGGYF
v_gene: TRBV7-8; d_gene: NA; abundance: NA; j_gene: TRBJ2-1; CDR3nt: TGTGCCAGCAGCCTAGCAGGGGGGAATGAGCAGTTCTTC; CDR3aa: CASSLAGGNEQFF